This T cell receptor (beta chain) was found in a study of CD8 T cells in Susac syndrome. General study results and limits: There was no clonal expansion in the CD4+ T cell repertoires of Susac syndrome.

Comment on this clonotype: Its specificity is unknown.

Recently defined diagnostic criteria classed the Susac syndrome patients as definite or probable. The RNA input was about 0.5 to 1 ug, and it was reverse transcribed with random hexamers. The amplification used immunoSEQ multiplex PCR on TCR beta CDR3; it spanned 54 Vbeta and 13 Jbeta. TCRdb itself ran the immunoSEQ multiplex PCR reads through MiXCR, one entry per CDR3 protein. This table has about 240,000 distinct CDR3 sequences, less than 96% appearing once. The receptor was isolated from a human donor with Susac syndrome. The source material was CD4+ T cells from PBMCs.

CDR3 in amino acids: CASTGAWTYEQYF. In nucleotides, the CDR3 is TGTGCCAGCACCGGGGCGTGGACCTACGAGCAGTACTTC. This rearrangement joins TRBV7-9 to TRBJ2-7; D possibly uses TRBD1 or TRBD2 (5 bases each). The CDR3 is 13 residues long. The V end lost 7 bases, the J end lost 2 bases, and 12 bases lay between the germline ends. The germline V gene encodes CDR1 SEHNR and CDR2 FQNEAQ (reference sequence).